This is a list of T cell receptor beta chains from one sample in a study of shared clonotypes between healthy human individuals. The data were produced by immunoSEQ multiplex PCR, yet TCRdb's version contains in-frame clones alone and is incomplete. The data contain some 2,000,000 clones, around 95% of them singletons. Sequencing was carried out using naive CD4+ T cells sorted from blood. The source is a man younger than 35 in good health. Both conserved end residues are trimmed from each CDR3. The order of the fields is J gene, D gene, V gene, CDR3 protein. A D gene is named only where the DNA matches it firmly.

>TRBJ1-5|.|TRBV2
ASSNSPSNNQPQH
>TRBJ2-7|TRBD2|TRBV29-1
RCGGSGYEQY
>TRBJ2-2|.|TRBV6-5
ASSYLAGTDTGELF
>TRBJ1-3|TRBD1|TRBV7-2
ASSFGTAISGNTIY
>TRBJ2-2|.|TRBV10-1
ASSESKGYNTGELF
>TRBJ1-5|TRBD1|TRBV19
ASSIRDRGVQPQH
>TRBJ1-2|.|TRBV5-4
ASSETSYGYT
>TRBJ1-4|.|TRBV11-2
ASSPPPGSEKLF
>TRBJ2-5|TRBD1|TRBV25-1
ASSPGGETQY
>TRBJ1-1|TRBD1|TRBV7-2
ASSFSYRGTTEAF
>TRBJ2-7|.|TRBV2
ASSEVRGGSYEQY
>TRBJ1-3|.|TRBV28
ASSSQGNTIY
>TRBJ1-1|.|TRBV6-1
ACRGQNTEAF
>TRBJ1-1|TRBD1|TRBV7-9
ASSLSGTANTEAF
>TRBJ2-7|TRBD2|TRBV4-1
ASSQDLSSGAYEQY
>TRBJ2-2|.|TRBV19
ASSSQENTGELF